Following are 12 T cell receptor beta chains from one sample sequenced in a study of molecular identifiers for immune sequencing clone quantification. Each CDR3 protein is one row after TCRdb ran MiXCR on the PCR reads. The data show tens of thousands of distinct CDR3 sequences, 18% seen once. The sequenced material came from naive CD8+ T cells from blood, with Jurkat cell RNA spiked in. Regarding subset: FACS-sorted CD8+CD4-CCR7+CD45RA+ naive T cells. These receptors originate from a human donor in good health. Some libraries in this study had Jurkat cell RNA spiked in.

As regards this clonotype: A much larger clone differs from this one at a single base, so this may be a read error. The conserved phenylalanine or tryptophan is not found at the CDR3 terminus, so this likely reflects a read error. The chain employs TRBV28 and TRBJ2-6, with TRBD1 matching over 9 bases. The CDR3 is made up of 19 amino acids. V dropped 6 bases and J dropped 0; count of bases not matched to a gene: 12. The germline gives CDR1 MDHEN, CDR2 SYDVKM. This CDR3 is CASRDRGTLAFSGANVLTL. DNA for the CDR3: TGTGCCAGCAGGGACAGGGGCACCCTCGCCTTCTCTGGGGCCAACGTCCTGACTCTC.

This clonotype has only a few counts. J is TRBJ1-4 and V is TRBV5-6, with unresolved D. Germline lookup yields CDR1 SGHDT and CDR2 YYEEEE. This CDR3 has 13 amino acids. Trimming shortened V by 0 bases and J by 5 bases, and 5 bases separated the two germline ends. CDR3 nucleotide sequence: TGTGCCAGCAGCTTGGGCTCGAATGAAAAACTGTTTTTT. It yields the protein CASSLGSNEKLFF.

This clonotype was counted ten times or more. The gene calls are TRBV7-8 and TRBJ2-5; 8 positions match TRBD2. This CDR3 has 15 residues. Germline CDR1 and CDR2: SGHVS and FQNEAQ. After removal of 5 bases from V and 4 bases from J, the junction contained 9 bases not matched to a gene. The CDR3 DNA is TGTGCCAGCAGCCTAAGAGGACTAGCCGGAGAGACCCAGTACTTC. Translation gives CASSLRGLAGETQYF.

This clonotype was seen many times. The chain carries TRBV11-2 and TRBJ1-5, with 8 bases that match TRBD1. CDR3 length: 15 amino acids. Trimming at V came to 7 bases and at J to 5 bases, leaving 10 bases not matched to a gene. Looked up from germline, CDR1 is SGHAT and CDR2 is FQNNGV. DNA for the CDR3: TGTGCCAGCAACTATACCGACAGGGGAGATCAGCCCCAGCATTTT. This codes for CASNYTDRGDQPQHF.

The V and J genes are TRBV4-3 and TRBJ2-3; D unresolved. CDR3 length: 15 residues. V shed 3 bases and J shed 5 bases, with 15 bases lying between them. Germline V gene sequence: CDR1 LGHNA, CDR2 YSLEER. CDR3 loop: CASSHGWQSIDTQYF. CDR3 bases: TGCGCCAGCAGCCACGGGTGGCAGTCCATAGATACGCAGTATTTT.

The sample holds many counts of this clonotype. This rearrangement joins TRBV15 to TRBJ2-1; 9 bases map to TRBD2. The CDR3 is 16 amino acids. Germline V gives CDR1 LNHNV, CDR2 YYDKDF (reference sequence). With 4 bases clipped from V and 6 bases from J, the junction kept 10 bases outside the gene matches. The chain's CDR3 is CATSTGRGGRGNEQFF. The CDR3 DNA sequence: TGTGCCACCAGCACAGGGCGGGGGGGGCGAGGCAATGAGCAGTTCTTC.

This chain uses TRBV7-6 with TRBJ2-7; D is uncertain. Germline V gene lookup returns CDR1 SGHVS and CDR2 FNYEAQ. The CDR3 is made up of 12 amino acids. The V gene lost 0 bases and the J gene lost 7 bases, with 7 bases spanning the gap. CDR3 region: CASSLAGKEQYF. CDR3 nucleotides: TGTGCCAGCAGCTTAGCGGGGAAGGAGCAGTACTTC. The complete variable domain, with remaining parts taken from reference TRBV7-6 and TRBJ2-7, reads GAGVSQSPRYKVTKRGQDVALRCDPISGHVSLYWYRQALGQGPEFLTYFNYEAQQDKSGLPNDRFSAERPEGSISTLTIQRTEQRDSAMYRCASSLAGKEQYFGPGTRLTVT.

The chain has TRBV5-6 and TRBJ2-2; D might be TRBD2 (6 bases). The V gene's germline CDR1 is SGHDT and CDR2 YYEEEE. V was clipped by 0 bases and J by 3 bases, with 15 bases between them. This CDR3 region has 17 residues. The CDR3 is CASSLGLRGKYTGELFF. CDR3 sequence (DNA): TGTGCCAGCAGCTTGGGTCTGCGGGGCAAATACACCGGGGAGCTGTTTTTT.

The sample holds many counts of this clonotype. The genes are TRBV12-3 or TRBV12-4 and TRBJ2-3; 8 bases align to TRBD1. The V segment lost 3 bases and the J segment 5 bases; nucleotides outside the gene matches: 7. This CDR3 region has 15 residues. Here the CDR3 reads CASSFPDRGQDTQYF. The CDR3 bases are TGTGCCAGCAGTTTCCCCGACAGGGGCCAAGATACGCAGTATTTT.

Comment on this clonotype: This could be a read error, since a much larger clone is one nucleotide away. The chain has TRBV24-1 and TRBJ2-1, with a tentative D call TRBD2 (5 bases). The V gene's germline CDR1 is KGHDR and CDR2 SFDVKD. Trimming removed 7 bases at V and 7 bases at J, with 13 bases between. The CDR3 has 13 residues. The DNA of the CDR3 is TGTGCCACCAGAAAGGACTCGGGTAATGAGCAGTTCTTC. Translated, it gives CATRKDSGNEQFF.

This clonotype was detected ten times or more. This sequence joins TRBV6-5 and TRBJ1-1, with D unresolved. V was pared by 2 bases and J by 1 base, with 14 bases between. CDR3 size: 16 residues. Germline values: CDR1 MNHEY, CDR2 SVGAGI. CDR3 bases: TGTGCCAGCAGTTACAGTGGTCGGAAAGGGAACACTGAAGCTTTCTTT. Translating gives CASSYSGRKGNTEAFF.

This clonotype was counted many times. The chain carries TRBV6-6 and TRBJ2-7; D is ambiguous. Germline CDR1 and CDR2: MNHNY and SVGAGI (reference sequence). V was shortened by 8 bases and J by 4 bases, with 15 bases between the two germline ends. The CDR3 is 13 amino acids. CDR3 sequence (DNA): TGTGCCAGCGCAATCGCAACACTGTACGAGCAGTACTTC. Its translation: CASAIATLYEQYF.